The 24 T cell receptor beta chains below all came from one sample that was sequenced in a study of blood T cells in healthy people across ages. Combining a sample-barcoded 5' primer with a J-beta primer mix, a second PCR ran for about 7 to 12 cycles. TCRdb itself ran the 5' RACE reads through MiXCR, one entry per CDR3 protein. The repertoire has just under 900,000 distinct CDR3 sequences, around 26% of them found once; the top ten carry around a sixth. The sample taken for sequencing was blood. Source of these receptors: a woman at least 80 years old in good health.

CDR3 residues: CASSLWGRRDTEAFF. CDR3 in DNA: TGCGCCAGCAGCTTGTGGGGGCGCAGGGACACTGAAGCTTTCTTT. The rearrangement links TRBV5-1 to TRBJ1-1; weak D call: TRBD1 (6 bases). CDR1 is SGHRS, CDR2 YFSETQ, per germline. The CDR3 spans 15 residues. V shed 1 base and J shed 3 bases, with 13 bases lying between them. The full variable domain, completed using reference TRBV5-1 and TRBJ1-1, is KAGVTQTPRYLIKTRGQQVTLSCSPISGHRSVSWYQQTPGQGLQFLFEYFSETQRNKGNFPGRFSGRQFSNSRSEMNVSTLELGDSALYLCASSLWGRRDTEAFFGQGTRLTVV.

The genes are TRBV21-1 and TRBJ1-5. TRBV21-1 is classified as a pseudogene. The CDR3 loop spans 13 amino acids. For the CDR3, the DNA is TGTGCCACCCTCCGGGACTGTGATCAGCCCCAGCATTTT. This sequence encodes CATLRDCDQPQHF.

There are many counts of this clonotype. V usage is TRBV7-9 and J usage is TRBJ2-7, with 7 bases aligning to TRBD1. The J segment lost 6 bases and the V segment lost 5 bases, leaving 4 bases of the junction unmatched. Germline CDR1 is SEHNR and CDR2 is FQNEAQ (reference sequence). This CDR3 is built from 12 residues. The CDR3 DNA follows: TGTGCCAGCAGCCGCCGACAGGGCGAGCAGTACTTC. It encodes CASSRRQGEQYF. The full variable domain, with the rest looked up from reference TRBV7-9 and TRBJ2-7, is DTGVSQNPRHKITKRGQNVTFRCDPISEHNRLYWYRQTLGQGPEFLTYFQNEAQLEKSRLLSDRFSAERPKGSFSTLEIQRTEQGDSAMYLCASSRRQGEQYFGPGTRLTVT.

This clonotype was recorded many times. The CDR3 DNA reads TGTGCCAGCAGCTTCCAGTCGCCGGGGTCTCTCGAGCAGTACTTC. Translation: CASSFQSPGSLEQYF. J is TRBJ2-7 and V is TRBV5-6, with a weak D call TRBD2 (5 bases). The germline V and J ends were trimmed by 2 bases and 6 bases, with 18 bases remaining between them. Germline CDR1 and CDR2: SGHDT and YYEEEE. This CDR3 has 15 residues.

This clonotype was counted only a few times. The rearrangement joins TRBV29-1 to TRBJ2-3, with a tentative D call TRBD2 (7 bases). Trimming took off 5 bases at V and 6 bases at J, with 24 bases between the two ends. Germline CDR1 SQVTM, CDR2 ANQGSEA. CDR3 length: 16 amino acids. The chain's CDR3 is CSVKAPKGGASDTQYF. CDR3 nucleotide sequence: TGCAGCGTTAAAGCCCCTAAGGGGGGGGCCTCGGATACGCAGTATTTT.

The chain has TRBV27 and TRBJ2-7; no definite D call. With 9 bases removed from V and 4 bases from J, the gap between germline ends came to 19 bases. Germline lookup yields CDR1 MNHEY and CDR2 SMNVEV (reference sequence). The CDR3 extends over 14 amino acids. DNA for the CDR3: TGTGCCAGTTTAACCCCTCAGGCCCCTTACGAGCAGTACTTC. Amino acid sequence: CASLTPQAPYEQYF.

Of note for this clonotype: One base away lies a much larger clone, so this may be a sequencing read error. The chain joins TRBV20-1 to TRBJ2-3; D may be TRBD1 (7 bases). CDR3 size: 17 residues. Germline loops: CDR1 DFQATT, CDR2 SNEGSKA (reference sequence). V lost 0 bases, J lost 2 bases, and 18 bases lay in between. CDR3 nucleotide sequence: TGCAGTGCTAGAGATCAGGGGGGTGGGACTCTCACAGATACGCAGTATTTT. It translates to CSARDQGGGTLTDTQYF.

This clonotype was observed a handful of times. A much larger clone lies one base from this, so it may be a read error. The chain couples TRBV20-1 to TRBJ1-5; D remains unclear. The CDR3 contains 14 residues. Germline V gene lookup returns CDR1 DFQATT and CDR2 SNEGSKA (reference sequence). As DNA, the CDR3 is TGCAGTGCTAGAGATAGGAATAGCAATCAGCCCCGGCATTTT. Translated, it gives CSARDRNSNQPRHF.

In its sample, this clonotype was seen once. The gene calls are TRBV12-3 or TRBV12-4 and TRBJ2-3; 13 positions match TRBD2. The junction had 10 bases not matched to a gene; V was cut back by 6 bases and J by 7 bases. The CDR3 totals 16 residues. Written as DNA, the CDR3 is TGTGCCAGCAGCCCCCTACTAGCGGGAGGGCCGAATACGCAGTATTTT. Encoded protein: CASSPLLAGGPNTQYF.

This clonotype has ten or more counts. The CDR3 sequence is CASSTRGGPETQYF. The DNA for the CDR3 is TGTGCCAGCAGCACCAGGGGGGGGCCTGAGACCCAGTACTTC. The V call is TRBV12-3 or TRBV12-4, the J call TRBJ2-5; D is tentatively TRBD1 or TRBD2 (7 bases each). Trimming shortened V by 6 bases and J by 5 bases, and 16 bases separated the two germline ends. The CDR3 extends over 14 amino acids.

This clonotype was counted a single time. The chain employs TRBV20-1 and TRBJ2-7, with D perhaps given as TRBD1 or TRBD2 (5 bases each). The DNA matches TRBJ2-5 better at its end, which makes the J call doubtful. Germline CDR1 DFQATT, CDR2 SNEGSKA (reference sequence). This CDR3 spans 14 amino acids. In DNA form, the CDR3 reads TGCAGTGCTAGACCCGGGACCCTGGGAGAGACCCAGTACTTC. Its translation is CSARPGTLGETQYF.

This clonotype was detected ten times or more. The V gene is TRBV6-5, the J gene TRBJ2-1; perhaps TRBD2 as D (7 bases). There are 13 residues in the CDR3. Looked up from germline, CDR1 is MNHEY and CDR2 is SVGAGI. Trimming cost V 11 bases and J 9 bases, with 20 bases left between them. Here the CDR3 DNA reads TGTGCCGTCTCAAAGAGGGGGGAGGGTGAGCAGTTCTTC. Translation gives CAVSKRGEGEQFF.

The CDR3 spells CASSPFRDEVFEQYF. The DNA for the CDR3 is TGTGCCAGCAGCCCCTTCCGGGACGAGGTCTTCGAGCAGTACTTC. This chain joins TRBV6-2 or TRBV6-3 and TRBJ2-4; D may be TRBD1 or TRBD2 (5 bases each). The J call may be wrong; the DNA end is better matched by TRBJ2-7. Germline loops: CDR1 MNHEY, CDR2 SVGEGT. The length of the CDR3 is 15 residues.

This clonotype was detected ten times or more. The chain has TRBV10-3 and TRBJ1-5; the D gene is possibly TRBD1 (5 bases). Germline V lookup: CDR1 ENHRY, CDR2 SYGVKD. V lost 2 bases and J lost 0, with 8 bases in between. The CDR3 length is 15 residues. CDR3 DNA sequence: TGTGCCATCAGTGAGGACGGGGCTAGCAATCAGCCCCAGCATTTT. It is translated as CAISEDGASNQPQHF.

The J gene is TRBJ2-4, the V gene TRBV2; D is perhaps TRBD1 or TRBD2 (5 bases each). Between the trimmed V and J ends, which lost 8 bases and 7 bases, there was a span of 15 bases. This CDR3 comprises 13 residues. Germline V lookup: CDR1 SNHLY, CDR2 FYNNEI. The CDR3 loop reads CASGLQGANIQYF. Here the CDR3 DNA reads TGTGCCAGCGGGCTTCAGGGAGCGAACATTCAGTACTTC.

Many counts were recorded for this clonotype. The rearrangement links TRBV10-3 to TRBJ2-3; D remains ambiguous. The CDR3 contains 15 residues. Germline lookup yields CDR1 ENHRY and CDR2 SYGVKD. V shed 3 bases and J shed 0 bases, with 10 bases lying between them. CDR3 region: CAISERHASTDTQYF. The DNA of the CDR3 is TGTGCCATCAGTGAACGCCACGCTAGCACAGATACGCAGTATTTT.

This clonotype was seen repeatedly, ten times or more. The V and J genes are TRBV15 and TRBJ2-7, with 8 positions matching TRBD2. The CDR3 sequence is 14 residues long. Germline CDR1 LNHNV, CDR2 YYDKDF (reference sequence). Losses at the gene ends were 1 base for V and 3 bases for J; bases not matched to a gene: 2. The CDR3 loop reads CATSRAGGSYEQYF. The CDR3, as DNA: TGTGCCACCAGCAGAGCGGGAGGGAGCTACGAGCAGTACTTC.

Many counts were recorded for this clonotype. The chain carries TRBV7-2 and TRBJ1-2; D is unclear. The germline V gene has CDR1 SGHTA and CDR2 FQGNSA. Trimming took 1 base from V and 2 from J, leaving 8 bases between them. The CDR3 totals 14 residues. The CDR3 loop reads CASSLDPINYGYTF. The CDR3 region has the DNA TGTGCCAGCAGCTTAGATCCGATCAACTATGGCTACACCTTC.

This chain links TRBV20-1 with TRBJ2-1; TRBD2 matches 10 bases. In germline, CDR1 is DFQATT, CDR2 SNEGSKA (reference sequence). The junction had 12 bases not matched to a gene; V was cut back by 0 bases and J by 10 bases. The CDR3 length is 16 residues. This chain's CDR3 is CSARESLAGDLQEQFF. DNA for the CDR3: TGCAGTGCTAGAGAATCGCTAGCGGGGGACCTACAAGAGCAGTTCTTC.

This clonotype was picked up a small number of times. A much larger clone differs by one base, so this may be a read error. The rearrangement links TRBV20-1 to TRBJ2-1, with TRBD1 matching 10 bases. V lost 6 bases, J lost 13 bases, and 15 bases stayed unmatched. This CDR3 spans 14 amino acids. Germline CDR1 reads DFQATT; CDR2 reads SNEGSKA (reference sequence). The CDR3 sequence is CSADPGTGEETQFF. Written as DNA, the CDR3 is TGCAGTGCAGATCCGGGGACAGGGGAAGAGACCCAGTTCTTC.

Here the CDR3 reads CASTYRGLSRFDEQFF. The CDR3 DNA sequence: TGTGCCAGCACCTACAGGGGACTAAGCAGGTTTGATGAGCAGTTCTTC. The V call is TRBV28, the J call TRBJ2-1, with D perhaps assigned TRBD1 or TRBD2 (7 bases each). The CDR3 spans 16 residues. Germline CDR1 reads MDHEN; CDR2 reads SYDVKM. The ends were cut back, 7 bases at V and 8 bases at J, with 24 bases in the middle.

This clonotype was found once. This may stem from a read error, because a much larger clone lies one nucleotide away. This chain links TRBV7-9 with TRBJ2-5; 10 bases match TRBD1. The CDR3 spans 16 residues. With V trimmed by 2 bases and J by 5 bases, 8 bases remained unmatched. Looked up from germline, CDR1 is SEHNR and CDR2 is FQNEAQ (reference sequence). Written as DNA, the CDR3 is TGTGCCAGCAGCTTACAGACAGGGGGCTATGGGGAGACCCAGTACTTC. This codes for CASSLQTGGYGETQYF.

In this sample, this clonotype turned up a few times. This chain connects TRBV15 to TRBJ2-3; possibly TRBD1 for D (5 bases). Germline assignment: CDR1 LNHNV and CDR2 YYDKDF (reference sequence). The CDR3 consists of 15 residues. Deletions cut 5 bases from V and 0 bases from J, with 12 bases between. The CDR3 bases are TGTGCCACCAGCGGCAACAGGCTTAGCACAGATACGCAGTATTTT. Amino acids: CATSGNRLSTDTQYF.

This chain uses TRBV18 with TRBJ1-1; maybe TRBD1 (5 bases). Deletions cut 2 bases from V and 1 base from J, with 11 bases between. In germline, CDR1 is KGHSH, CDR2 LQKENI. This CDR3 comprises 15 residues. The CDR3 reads CASSPGGGWNTEAFF. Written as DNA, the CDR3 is TGTGCCAGCTCACCAGGGGGGGGTTGGAACACTGAAGCTTTCTTT.